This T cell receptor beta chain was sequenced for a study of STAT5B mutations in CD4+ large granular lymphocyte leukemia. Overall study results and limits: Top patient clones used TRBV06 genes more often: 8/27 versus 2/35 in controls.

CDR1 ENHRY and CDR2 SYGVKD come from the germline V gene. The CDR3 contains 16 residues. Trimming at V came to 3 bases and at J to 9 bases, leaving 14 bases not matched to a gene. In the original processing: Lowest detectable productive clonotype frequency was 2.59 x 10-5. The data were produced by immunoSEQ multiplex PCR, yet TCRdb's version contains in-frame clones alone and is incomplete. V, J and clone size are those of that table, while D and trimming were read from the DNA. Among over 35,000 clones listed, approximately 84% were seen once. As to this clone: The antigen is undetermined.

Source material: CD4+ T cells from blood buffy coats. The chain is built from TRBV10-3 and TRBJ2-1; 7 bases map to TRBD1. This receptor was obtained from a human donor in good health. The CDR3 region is CAISDEAGQDRREQFF. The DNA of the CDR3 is TGTGCCATCAGTGATGAAGCCGGACAGGATAGACGTGAGCAGTTCTTC.